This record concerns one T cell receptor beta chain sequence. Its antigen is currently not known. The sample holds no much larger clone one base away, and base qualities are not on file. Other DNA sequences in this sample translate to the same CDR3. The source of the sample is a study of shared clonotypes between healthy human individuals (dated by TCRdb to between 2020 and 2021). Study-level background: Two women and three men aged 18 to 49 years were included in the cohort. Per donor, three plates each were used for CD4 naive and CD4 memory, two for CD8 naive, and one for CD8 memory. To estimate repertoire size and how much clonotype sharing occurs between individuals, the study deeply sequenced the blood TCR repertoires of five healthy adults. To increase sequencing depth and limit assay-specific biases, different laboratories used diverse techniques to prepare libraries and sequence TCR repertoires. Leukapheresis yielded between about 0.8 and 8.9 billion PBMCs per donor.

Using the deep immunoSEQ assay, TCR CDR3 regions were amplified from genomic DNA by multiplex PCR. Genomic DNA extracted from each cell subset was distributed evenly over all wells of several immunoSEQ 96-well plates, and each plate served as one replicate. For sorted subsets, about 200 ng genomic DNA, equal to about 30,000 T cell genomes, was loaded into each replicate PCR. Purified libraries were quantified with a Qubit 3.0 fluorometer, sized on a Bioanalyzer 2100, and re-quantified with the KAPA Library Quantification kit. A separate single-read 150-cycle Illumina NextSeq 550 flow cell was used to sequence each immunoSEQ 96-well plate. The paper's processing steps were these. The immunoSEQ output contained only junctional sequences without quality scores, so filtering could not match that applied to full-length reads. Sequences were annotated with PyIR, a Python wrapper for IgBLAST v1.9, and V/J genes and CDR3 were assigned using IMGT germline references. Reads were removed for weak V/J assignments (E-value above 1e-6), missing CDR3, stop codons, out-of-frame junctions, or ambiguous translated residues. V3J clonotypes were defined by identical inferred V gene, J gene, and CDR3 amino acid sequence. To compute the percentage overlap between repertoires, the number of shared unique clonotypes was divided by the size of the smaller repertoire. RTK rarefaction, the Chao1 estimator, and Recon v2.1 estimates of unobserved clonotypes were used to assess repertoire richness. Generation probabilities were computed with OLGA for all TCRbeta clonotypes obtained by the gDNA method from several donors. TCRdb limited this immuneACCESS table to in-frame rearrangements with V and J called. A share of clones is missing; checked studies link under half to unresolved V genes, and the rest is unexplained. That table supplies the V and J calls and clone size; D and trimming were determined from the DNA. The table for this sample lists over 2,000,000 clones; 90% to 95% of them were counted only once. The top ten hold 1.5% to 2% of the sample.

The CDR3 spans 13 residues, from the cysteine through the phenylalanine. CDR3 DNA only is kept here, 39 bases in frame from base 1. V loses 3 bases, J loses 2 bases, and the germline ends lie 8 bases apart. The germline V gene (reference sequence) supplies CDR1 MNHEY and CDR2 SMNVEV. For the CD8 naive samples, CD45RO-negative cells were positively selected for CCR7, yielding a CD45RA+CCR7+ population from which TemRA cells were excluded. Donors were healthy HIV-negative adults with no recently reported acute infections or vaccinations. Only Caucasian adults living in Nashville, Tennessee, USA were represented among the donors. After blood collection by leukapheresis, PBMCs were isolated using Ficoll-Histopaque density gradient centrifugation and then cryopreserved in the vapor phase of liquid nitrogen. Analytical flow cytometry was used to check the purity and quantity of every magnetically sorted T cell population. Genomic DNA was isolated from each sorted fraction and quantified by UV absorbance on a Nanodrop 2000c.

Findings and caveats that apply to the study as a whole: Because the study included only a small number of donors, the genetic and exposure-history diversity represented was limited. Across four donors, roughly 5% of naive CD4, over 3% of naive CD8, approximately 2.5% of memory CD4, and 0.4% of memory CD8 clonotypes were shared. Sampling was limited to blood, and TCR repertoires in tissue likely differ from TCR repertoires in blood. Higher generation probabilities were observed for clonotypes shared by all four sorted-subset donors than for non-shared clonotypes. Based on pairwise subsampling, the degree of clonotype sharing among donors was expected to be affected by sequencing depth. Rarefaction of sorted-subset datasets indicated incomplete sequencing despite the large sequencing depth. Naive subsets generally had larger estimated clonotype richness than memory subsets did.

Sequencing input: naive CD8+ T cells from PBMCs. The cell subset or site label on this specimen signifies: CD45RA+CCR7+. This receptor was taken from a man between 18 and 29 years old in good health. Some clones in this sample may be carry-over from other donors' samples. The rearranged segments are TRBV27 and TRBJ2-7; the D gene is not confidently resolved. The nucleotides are TGTGCCAGCAGTTTTGGCCTTACCTACGAGCAGTACTTC. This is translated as CASSFGLTYEQYF.